The 6 T cell receptor beta chains given below trace back to one sample, sequenced in a study of tumor-infiltrating lymphocytes in primary liver carcinoma. Unsorted whole blood supplied the blood RNA, and germline DNA was isolated too. Total RNA (roughly 530 ng) served as template for TCR beta cDNA synthesis primed by a constant-region primer. Three nested multiplex PCR rounds, a slightly modified ARM-PCR method, built the TCR beta libraries. Two initial PCR rounds of approximately 10 cycles each paired TRBV1-TRBV30 forward primers with a C-beta reverse primer. MiXCR was run by TCRdb on the multiplex PCR reads, yielding one entry per CDR3 protein. The sample carries about 330,000 distinct CDR3 sequences, almost 65% recorded once. The source material was peripheral blood. All receptors derive from a man aged 40-55 years with primary liver carcinoma and hepatitis B virus infection.

The J gene is TRBJ1-3, the V gene TRBV6-5, with D perhaps matching TRBD1 (6 bases). The V gene lost 4 bases and the J gene lost 4 bases, with 17 bases spanning the gap. CDR1 and CDR2 from the germline V gene are MNHEY and SVGAGI. The length of the CDR3 is 16 residues. CDR3 sequence (DNA): TGTGCCAGCAGTTCCGAAGGGGGGCTCGCCGGAAACACCATATATTTT. This encodes CASSSEGGLAGNTIYF.

This sequence joins TRBV29-1 and TRBJ2-3, with TRBD2 as a possible D gene (7 bases). This CDR3 is 15 amino acids long. CDR1 is SQVTM and CDR2 is ANQGSEA in the germline V gene. CDR3 sequence (DNA): TGCAGAGTTAAGGGGGGGGGAGCGAGCACAGATACGCAGTATTTT. This codes for CRVKGGGASTDTQYF.

Regarding this clonotype: A read error may produce the germline difference seen at one junction end. The CDR3 nucleotides read TGTGCCAGCAGCTTAGAGCGGGAGCGCACAGATACGAAGTATTTT. Protein product: CASSLERERTDTKYF. This chain connects TRBV7-6 to TRBJ2-3; 8 positions agree with TRBD2. The CDR3 consists of 15 residues. CDR1 is SGHVS, CDR2 FNYEAQ, per germline.

Turning to this clonotype: Possible read error: a much larger clone is one base away. The V call is TRBV7-9, the J call TRBJ2-1, with D possibly being TRBD2 (5 bases). The CDR3 is 12 residues long. Germline loops: CDR1 SEHNR, CDR2 FQNEAQ (reference sequence). V dropped 5 bases and J dropped 3 bases, with 5 bases sitting between them. The CDR3 spells CASSRGYNEQFF. Here the CDR3 DNA reads TGTGCCAGCAGCCGGGGCTACAATGAGCAGTTCTTC. Combining the CDR3 with reference TRBV7-9 and TRBJ2-1 gives the whole variable domain DTGVSQNPRHKITKRGQNVTFRCDPISEHNRLYWYRQTLGQGPEFLTYFQNEAQLEKSRLLSDRFSAERPKGSFSTLEIQRTEQGDSAMYLCASSRGYNEQFFGPGTRLTVL.

This clonotype was observed a handful of times. This may come from a read error, since a much larger clone is one base off. CDR3 residues: CASSSLGGEAFF. The CDR3 DNA is TGTGCCAGCAGTTCCCTCGGTGGCGAAGCTTTCTTT. The rearrangement joins TRBV12-3 or TRBV12-4 to TRBJ1-1; D uncertain. The V end lost 4 bases, the J end lost 8 bases, and 11 bases lay between the germline ends. The CDR3 is made up of 12 amino acids.

V gene TRBV2 combines with J gene TRBJ1-2, with TRBD1 as a possible D gene (5 bases). CDR1 is SNHLY, CDR2 FYNNEI, per germline. CDR3 length equals 15 residues. V lost 6 bases and J lost 3, with 17 bases in between. The DNA for the CDR3 is TGTGCCAGCAGGGAGGGGCCCTGGGGGGACTATGGCTACACCTTC. Protein product: CASREGPWGDYGYTF.